This T cell receptor (beta chain) comes out of a study of cytomegalovirus exposure and HLA in healthy donors. Study results and limitations: High specificity and sensitivity for cytomegalovirus status were reported for the classifier.

This table comes from immunoSEQ multiplex PCR, and its TCRdb copy is limited to in-frame clones, with some not included. The profile covers about 130,000 clones, with 75% to 90% appearing a single time and 2% taken by the ten largest. V gave up 1 base and J gave up 1 base, with 7 bases separating them. The length of the CDR3 is 13 residues. CDR1 GTSNPN and CDR2 SVGIG come from the germline V gene (reference sequence). Comments on this clone: Its antigen is unidentified.

The receptor was derived from a woman between 18 and 30 years old in good health and CMV-seronegative. V gene TRBV30 combines with J gene TRBJ1-1, with D possibly being TRBD1 (6 bases). Specimen: PBMCs. The CDR3 here is CAWSATGNTEAFF. The CDR3 DNA is TGTGCCTGGAGTGCGACAGGGAACACTGAAGCTTTCTTT.